One T cell receptor (beta chain) is described in this entry. The data were obtained in a study of blood T cell repertoires in COVID-19. Libraries were prepared by immunoSEQ multiplex PCR; TCRdb keeps only in-frame clonotypes and omits some of them. The sample has about 150,000 clones; around nine tenths are singletons. Germline V gene lookup returns CDR1 ENHRY and CDR2 SYGVKD. V shed 6 bases, J shed 3 bases, and the junction held 8 bases outside the gene matches. The length of the CDR3 is 17 residues. The genes are TRBV10-3 and TRBJ2-6; 10 bases agree with TRBD2. The TCR comes from a human donor in a cohort sampled during active COVID-19. The sequenced sample consisted of peripheral blood. CDR3 sequence reads: CAISRDLAGVGANVLTF. The CDR3 DNA reads as TGTGCCATCAGCAGAGATCTAGCGGGAGTTGGGGCCAACGTCCTGACTTTC.